This T cell receptor (beta chain) originates from a study of beta chain features in type 1 diabetes. Study-wide results and limits: Individuals with type 1 diabetes displayed fewer insertions and more deletions at VDJ junctions. Moderate yet significant TCRB CDR3 shortening was seen in Type 1 diabetes patients in all four CD4+ subsets. Equally in patients and controls, shorter templates might have been favored by PCR.

The CDR3 runs 17 residues. Germline assignment: CDR1 SGHDN and CDR2 FVKESK. The authors reverse transcribed all of the isolated RNA, so sequencing captured expressed TCRB transcripts. This table comes from immunoSEQ multiplex PCR, and its TCRdb copy is limited to in-frame clones, with some not included. The sample carries 130,000 or so clones, 17% recorded once. CD4+ cells of the naive, central memory, regulatory and stem cell-like memory types were sorted via CD45RO/CCR7/CD25/CD127/CD95/CD27. Purity (above 95%) was reached by all sorted populations. This clone has more than one count but fewer than ten. Its specificity is unknown.

The rearrangement uses TRBV14 and TRBJ2-5; D is perhaps TRBD2 (6 bases). Near its end, the DNA agrees better with TRBJ2-7, so the J call may be wrong. The sequenced sample was central memory CD4+ T cells from blood. This sequence was found in a man between 18 and 35 years old with type 1 diabetes. CDR3 sequence reads: CASSQDRRAHHSYEQYF. The CDR3 DNA sequence: TGTGCCAGCAGCCAAGATCGGAGGGCTCACCACTCCTACGAGCAGTACTTC.